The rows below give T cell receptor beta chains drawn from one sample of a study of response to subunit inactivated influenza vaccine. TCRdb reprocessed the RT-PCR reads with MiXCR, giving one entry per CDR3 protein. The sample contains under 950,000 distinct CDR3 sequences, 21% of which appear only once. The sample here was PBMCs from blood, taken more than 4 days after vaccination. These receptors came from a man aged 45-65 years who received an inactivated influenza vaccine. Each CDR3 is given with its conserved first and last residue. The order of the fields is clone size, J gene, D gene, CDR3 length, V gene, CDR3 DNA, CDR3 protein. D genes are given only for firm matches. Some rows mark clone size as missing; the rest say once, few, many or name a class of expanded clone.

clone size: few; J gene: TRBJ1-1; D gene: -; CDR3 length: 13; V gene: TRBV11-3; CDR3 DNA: TGTGCCAGCAGCTTAGATCTAGGAGCGGAAGCTTTCTTT; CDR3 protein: CASSLDLGAEAFF
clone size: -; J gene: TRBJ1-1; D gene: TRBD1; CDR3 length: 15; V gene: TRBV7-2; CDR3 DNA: TGTGCCAGCAGCCGACAGGGGGCTATAAACACTGAAGCTTTCTTT; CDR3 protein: CASSRQGAINTEAFF
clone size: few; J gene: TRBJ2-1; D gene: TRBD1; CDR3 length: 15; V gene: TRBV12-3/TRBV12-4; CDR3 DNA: TGTGCCAGCAGACCCGGGACAGGGGTGTACAATGAGCAGTTCTTC; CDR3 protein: CASRPGTGVYNEQFF
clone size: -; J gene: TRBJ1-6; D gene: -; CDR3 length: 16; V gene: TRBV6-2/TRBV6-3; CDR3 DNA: TGTGCCAGCAGTCTATACGGGACGCCCTGGAATTCACCCCTCCACTTT; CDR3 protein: CASSLYGTPWNSPLHF
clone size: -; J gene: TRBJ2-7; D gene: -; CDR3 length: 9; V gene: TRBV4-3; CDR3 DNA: TGCGCCAGCAGGTGCGAGCAGTACTTC; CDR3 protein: CASRCEQYF
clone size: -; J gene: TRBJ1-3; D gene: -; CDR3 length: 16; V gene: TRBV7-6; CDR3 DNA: TGTGCCAGCAGCTTAGCCATCGCAGGGACTGGAAACACCATATATTTT; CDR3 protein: CASSLAIAGTGNTIYF
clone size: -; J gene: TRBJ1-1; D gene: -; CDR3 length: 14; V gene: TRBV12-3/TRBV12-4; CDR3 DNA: TGTGCCACCCGATATGGGGGAATGAACACTGAAGCTTTCTTT; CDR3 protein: CATRYGGMNTEAFF
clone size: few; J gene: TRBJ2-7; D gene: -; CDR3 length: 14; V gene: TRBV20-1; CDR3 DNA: TGCAGTGCTAGAGACCGGGACGTCTCCTACGAGCAGTACTTC; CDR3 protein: CSARDRDVSYEQYF
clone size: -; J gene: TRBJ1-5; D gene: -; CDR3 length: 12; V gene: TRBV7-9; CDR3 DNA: TGTGCGGGTGCTGAGAGCAATCAGCCCCAGCATTTT; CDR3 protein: CAGAESNQPQHF
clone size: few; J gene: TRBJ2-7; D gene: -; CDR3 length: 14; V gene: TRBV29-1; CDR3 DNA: TGCAGCGTCGTACTAGACCCTCCGACTACTGAGCAGTACTTC; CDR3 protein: CSVVLDPPTTEQYF
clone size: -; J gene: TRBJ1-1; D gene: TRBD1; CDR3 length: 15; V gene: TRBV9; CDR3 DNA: TGTGCCAGCAGCCCCTCGGGACAGGTGAACACTGAAGCTTTCTTT; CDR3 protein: CASSPSGQVNTEAFF
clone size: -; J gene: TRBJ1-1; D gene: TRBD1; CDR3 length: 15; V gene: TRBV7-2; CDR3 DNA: TGTGCCAGCAGCCAACGGACAGGGATGAACACTGAAGCTTTCTTT; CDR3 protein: CASSQRTGMNTEAFF
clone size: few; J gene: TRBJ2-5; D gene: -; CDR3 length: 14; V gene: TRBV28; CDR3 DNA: TGTGCCAGCAGTCCCTTGGTCGAACAAGAGACCCAGTACTTC; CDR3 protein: CASSPLVEQETQYF
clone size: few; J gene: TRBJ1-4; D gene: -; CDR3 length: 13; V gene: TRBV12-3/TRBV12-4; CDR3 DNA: TGTGCCAGCAGTTTTGGGGAGAATGAAAAACTGTTTTTT; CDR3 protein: CASSFGENEKLFF
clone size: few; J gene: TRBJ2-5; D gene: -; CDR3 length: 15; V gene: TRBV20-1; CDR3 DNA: TGCAGTGCTAGAGATTCGCAGGACAGTCAAGAGACCCAGTACTTC; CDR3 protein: CSARDSQDSQETQYF
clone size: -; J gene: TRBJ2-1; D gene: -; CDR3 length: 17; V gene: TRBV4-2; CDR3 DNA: TGTGCCAGCAGCCACCTACAGGGGGGGATATCCTACAATGAGCAGTTCTTC; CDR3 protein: CASSHLQGGISYNEQFF
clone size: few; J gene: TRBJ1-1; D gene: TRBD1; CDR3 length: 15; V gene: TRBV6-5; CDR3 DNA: TGTGCCAGCAGTTACGCGAACAGGGGGCAAACTGAAGCTTTCTTT; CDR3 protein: CASSYANRGQTEAFF
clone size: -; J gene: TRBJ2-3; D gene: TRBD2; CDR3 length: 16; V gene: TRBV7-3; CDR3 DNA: TGTGCCAGCAGCTTAACCGGGACTAGCGGGACCGTATTGCAGTATTTT; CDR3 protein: CASSLTGTSGTVLQYF
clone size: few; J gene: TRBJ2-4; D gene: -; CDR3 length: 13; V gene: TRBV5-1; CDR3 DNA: TGCGCCAGCAGCCCCAGTCAGGGGCCCATTCAGTACTTC; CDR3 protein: CASSPSQGPIQYF
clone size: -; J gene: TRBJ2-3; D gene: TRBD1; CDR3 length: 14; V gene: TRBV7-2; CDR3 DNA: TGTGCCAGCAACACGGACAGGGGGATAGATACGCAGTATTTT; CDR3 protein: CASNTDRGIDTQYF
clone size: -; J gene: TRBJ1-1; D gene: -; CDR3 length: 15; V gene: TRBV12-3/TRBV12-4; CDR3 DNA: TGTGCCACCAGTTTAGATTCTCCACTGATCACTGAAGCTTTCTTT; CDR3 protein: CATSLDSPLITEAFF
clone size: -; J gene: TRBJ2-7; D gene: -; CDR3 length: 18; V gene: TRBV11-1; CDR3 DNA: TGTGCCAGCAGCCCAGGCCCCAACTCCCAGAAACCTCGCTACGAGCAGTACTTC; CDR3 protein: CASSPGPNSQKPRYEQYF
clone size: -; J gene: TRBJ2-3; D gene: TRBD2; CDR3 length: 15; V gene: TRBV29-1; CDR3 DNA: TGCAGCGTTGAATGGCTAGCGGGAGACACAGATACGCAGTATTTT; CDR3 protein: CSVEWLAGDTDTQYF
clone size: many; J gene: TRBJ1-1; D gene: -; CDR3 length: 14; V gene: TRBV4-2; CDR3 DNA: TGTGCCAGCAGCCCTGGGTTGAGGAACACTGAAGCTTTCTTT; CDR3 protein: CASSPGLRNTEAFF
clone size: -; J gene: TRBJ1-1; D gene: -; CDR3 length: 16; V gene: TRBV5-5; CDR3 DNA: TGTGCCAGCAGCTTGGAGACACAGGCACGGGGCACTGAAGCTTTCTTT; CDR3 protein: CASSLETQARGTEAFF
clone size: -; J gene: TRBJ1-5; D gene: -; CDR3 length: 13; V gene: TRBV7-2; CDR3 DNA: TGTGCCAGCAGCTTCACGGGGGGTCAGCCCCAGCATTTT; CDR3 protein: CASSFTGGQPQHF
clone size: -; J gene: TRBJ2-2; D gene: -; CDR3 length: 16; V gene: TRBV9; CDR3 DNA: TGTGCCAGCAGCGCTCCCTTTGGGGGCGCCACCGGGGAGCTGTTTTTT; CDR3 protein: CASSAPFGGATGELFF
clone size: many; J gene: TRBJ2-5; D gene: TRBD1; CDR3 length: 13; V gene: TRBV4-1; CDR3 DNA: TGCGCCAGCAGCCAAGCAGGGGGCGAGACCCAGTACTTC; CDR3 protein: CASSQAGGETQYF
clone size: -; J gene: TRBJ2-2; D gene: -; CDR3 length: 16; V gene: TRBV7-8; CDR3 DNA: TGTGCCAGCAGCCCCCACGGCGGCGCGAACACCGGGGAGCTGTTTTTT; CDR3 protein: CASSPHGGANTGELFF
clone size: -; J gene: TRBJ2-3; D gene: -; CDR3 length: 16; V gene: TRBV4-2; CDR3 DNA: TGTGCCAGCAGCCAAGAAGGGGGGGGCTACACAGATACGCAGTATTTT; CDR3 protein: CASSQEGGGYTDTQYF
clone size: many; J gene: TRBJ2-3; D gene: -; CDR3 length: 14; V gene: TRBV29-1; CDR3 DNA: TGCAGCTTTTCCGGGACCGTCGCGGCAGATACGCAGTATTTT; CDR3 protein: CSFSGTVAADTQYF
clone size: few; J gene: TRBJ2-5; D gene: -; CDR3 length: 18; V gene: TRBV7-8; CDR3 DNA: TGTGCCAGCAGGCCTTTCCGGGACGGACGTATGTTTCAAGAGACCCAGTACTTC; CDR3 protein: CASRPFRDGRMFQETQYF
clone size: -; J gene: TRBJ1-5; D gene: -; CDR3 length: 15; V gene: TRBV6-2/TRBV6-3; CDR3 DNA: TGTGCCAGCAGGTCGCCAGGGACGGCAAATCAGCCCCAGCATTTT; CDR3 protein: CASRSPGTANQPQHF
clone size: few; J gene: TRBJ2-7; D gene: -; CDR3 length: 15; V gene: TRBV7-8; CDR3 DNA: TGTGCCAGCAGCTTATATGGGACGGGAACCTACGAGCAGTACTTC; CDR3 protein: CASSLYGTGTYEQYF
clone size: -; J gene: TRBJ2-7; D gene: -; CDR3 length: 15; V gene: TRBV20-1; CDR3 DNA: TGCAGTGTCCCGGGAACAGGAATTTCTCCCTACGAGCAGTACTTC; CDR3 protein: CSVPGTGISPYEQYF
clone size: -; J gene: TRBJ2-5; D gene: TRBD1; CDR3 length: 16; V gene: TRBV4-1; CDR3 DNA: TGCGCCAGCAGCCTCGACAGGGGAGGTGACCAAGAGACCCAGTACTTC; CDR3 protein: CASSLDRGGDQETQYF
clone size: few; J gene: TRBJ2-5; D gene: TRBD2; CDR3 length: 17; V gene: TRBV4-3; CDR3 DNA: TGCGCCAGCAGCCAAGATCCCCTCGGGAGGGCCGTGGAGACCCAGTACTTC; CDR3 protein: CASSQDPLGRAVETQYF
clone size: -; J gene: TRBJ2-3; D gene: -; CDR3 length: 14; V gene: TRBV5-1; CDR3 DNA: TGCGCCAGCAGCTTGGGGGGCCAAGGGACGACGCAGTATTTT; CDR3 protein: CASSLGGQGTTQYF
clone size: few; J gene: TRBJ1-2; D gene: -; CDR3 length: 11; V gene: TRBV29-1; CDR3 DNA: TGCAGCGTTGAGGGAGGGCATGGCTACACCTTC; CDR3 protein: CSVEGGHGYTF
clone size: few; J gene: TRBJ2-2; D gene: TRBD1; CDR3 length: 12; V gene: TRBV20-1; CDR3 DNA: TGCAGTGCTAGACAGGGGGCCGGGGAGCTGTTTTTT; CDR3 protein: CSARQGAGELFF
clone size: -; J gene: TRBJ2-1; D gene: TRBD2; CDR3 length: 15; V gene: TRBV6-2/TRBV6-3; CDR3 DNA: TGTGCCAGCAGTTACGTACTAGCGTCCTACAATGAGCAGTTCTTC; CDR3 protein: CASSYVLASYNEQFF
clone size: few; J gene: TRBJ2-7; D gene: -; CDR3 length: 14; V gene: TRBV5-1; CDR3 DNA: TGCGCCAGCAGATTGGCAGGGTCTGATTACGAGCAGTACTTC; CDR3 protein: CASRLAGSDYEQYF
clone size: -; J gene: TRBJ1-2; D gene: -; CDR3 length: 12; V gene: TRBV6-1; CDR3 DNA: TGTGCCAGCAGTGAACAGGGCCCCAGCTACACCTTC; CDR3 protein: CASSEQGPSYTF
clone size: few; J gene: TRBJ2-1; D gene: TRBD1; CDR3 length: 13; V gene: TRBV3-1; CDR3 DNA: TGTGCCACCGAGGGGGCTAGCTACAATGAGCAGTTCTTC; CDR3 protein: CATEGASYNEQFF
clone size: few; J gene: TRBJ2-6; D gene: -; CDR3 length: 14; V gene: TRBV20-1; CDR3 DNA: TGCAGTGCTAGTCCCCAGGACGGGGCCAACGTCCTGACTTTC; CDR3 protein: CSASPQDGANVLTF
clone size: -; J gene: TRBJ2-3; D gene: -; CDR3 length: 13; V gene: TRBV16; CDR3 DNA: TGTGCCAGCAGCCAACGGGGAGCAGATACGCAGTATTTT; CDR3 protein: CASSQRGADTQYF
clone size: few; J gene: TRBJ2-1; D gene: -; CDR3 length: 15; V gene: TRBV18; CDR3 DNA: TGTGCCAGCTCAGAAAACAGGGGAGGGAACAATGAGCAGTTCTTC; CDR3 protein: CASSENRGGNNEQFF
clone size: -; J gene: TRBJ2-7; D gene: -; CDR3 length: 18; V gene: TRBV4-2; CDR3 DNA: TGTGCCAGCAGCCAAGATCTAGGCGCAGGGATGTACCCCTACGAGCAGTACTTC; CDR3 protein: CASSQDLGAGMYPYEQYF
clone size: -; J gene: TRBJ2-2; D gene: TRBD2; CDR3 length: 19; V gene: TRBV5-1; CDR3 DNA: TGCGCCAGCAGCTTCTCACCGGGACTAGCGGGAGGGACCACCGGGGAGCTGTTTTTT; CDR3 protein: CASSFSPGLAGGTTGELFF
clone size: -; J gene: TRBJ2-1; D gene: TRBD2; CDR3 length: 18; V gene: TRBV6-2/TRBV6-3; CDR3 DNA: TGTGCCAGCAGTTACAACCCACAGGCGGGGGTATCCTACAATGAGCAGTTCTTC; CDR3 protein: CASSYNPQAGVSYNEQFF
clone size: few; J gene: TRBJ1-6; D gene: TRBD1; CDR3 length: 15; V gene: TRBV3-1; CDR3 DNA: TGTGCCAGCAGCAAGGAACGGACAGGGGCTTCACCCCTCCACTTT; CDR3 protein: CASSKERTGASPLHF
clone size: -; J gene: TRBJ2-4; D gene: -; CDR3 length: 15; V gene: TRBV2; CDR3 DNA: TGTGCCAGCAGTTCCCAGGGACTTGCCAAAAACATTCAGTACTTC; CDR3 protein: CASSSQGLAKNIQYF
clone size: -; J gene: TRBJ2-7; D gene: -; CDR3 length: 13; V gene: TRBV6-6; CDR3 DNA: TGTGCCAGCAGTTACTCGGTCCGTTACGAGCAGTACTTC; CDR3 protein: CASSYSVRYEQYF
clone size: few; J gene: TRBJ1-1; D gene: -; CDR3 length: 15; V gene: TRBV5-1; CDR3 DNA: TGCGCCAGCAGCTTGTATACCGCTGAGGGGACTGAAGCTTTCTTT; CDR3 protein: CASSLYTAEGTEAFF
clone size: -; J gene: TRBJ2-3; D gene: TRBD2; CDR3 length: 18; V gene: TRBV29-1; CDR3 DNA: TGCAGCCTTCGGGGGTTGACTAGCGGACCCTTTAGCACAGATACGCAGTATTTT; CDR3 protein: CSLRGLTSGPFSTDTQYF
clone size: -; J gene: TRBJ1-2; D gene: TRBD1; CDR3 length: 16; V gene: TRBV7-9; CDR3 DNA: TGTGCCAGCAGCCCCAGAAGGACAGGGAGTAACTATGGCTACACCTTC; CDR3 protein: CASSPRRTGSNYGYTF
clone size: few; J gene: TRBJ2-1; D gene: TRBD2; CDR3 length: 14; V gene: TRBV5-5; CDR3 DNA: TGTGCCAGCAAGACTAGCGACAACTACAATGAGCAGTTCTTC; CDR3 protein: CASKTSDNYNEQFF